This is a list of T cell receptor beta chains from one sample in a study of OX40 agonist ivuxolimab in advanced cancers. Some clones are missing from TCRdb's copy, which holds only in-frame ones; the method was immunoSEQ multiplex PCR. The repertoire includes approximately 91,000 clones, approximately 87% of them detected once, and about 4% sits in the top ten. Sequenced here: CD4+ or CD8+ T cells sorted from blood, sampled in a trial of the OX40 agonist ivuxolimab. The receptors were gathered from an adult with an advanced solid tumor such as melanoma, head and neck, liver or kidney cancer. CDR3s include the opening cysteine and the closing phenylalanine or tryptophan. D genes are given only for firm matches. A clone size is listed for some rows: how often the clone was seen (once, few, many), or a class if it is expanded.

D	size	V	J	DNA	CDR3
-	-	TRBV25-1	TRBJ2-2	TGTGCCAGCAGACCAGACGGAAACACCGGGGAGCTGTTTTTT	CASRPDGNTGELFF
-	-	TRBV4-3	TRBJ1-3	TGCGCCAGCAGCCTGAGCTGGGACTCCTCTGGAAACACCATATATTTT	CASSLSWDSSGNTIYF
-	-	TRBV27	TRBJ2-7	TGTGCCAGCAGTCCTAGTAGCGAAAGCTCCTACGAGCAGTACTTC	CASSPSSESSYEQYF
-	few	TRBV28	TRBJ1-5	TGTGCCAGCATGAAGCCCCCAGGGAATCAGCCCCAGCATTTT	CASMKPPGNQPQHF
TRBD2	-	TRBV28	TRBJ2-1	TGTGCCAGCCGGTCCGAGCGGGAATTCCATGAGCAGTTCTTC	CASRSEREFHEQFF
-	-	TRBV18	TRBJ2-4	TGTGCCAGCTCATTCGATCCGGGGGCCGCGGGCGACATTCAGTACTTC	CASSFDPGAAGDIQYF
-	-	TRBV6-1	TRBJ1-1	TGTGCCAGCAGTGAAGGGAGGGTCACTGAAGCTTTCTTT	CASSEGRVTEAFF
-	-	TRBV14	TRBJ1-2	TGTGCCAGCAGCCAAGACGTGAACAGGGCCAGTGGCTACACCTTC	CASSQDVNRASGYTF
TRBD1	-	TRBV19	TRBJ1-1	TGTGCCAGTATCGGGACAGCACCGAACACTGAAGCTTTCTTT	CASIGTAPNTEAFF
TRBD2	-	TRBV18	TRBJ2-2	TGTGCCAGCTCACCGGGACTAGGAGACACCGGGGAGCTGTTTTTT	CASSPGLGDTGELFF
TRBD2	-	TRBV27	TRBJ2-3	TGTGCCAGCAGTATCCTGGGACTAGCGGGCCCCTCAGGCACAGATACGCAGTATTTT	CASSILGLAGPSGTDTQYF
-	-	TRBV5-6	TRBJ2-1	TGTGCCAGCAGCTTCTTACAGGTTTTGGGTGGTTTGTACAATGAGCAGTTCTTC	CASSFLQVLGGLYNEQFF
TRBD2	-	TRBV5-4	TRBJ2-7	TGTGCCAGCAGCCCCGGGGGGGTCTACGAGCAGTACTTC	CASSPGGVYEQYF
-	-	TRBV6-1	TRBJ1-1	TGTGCCAGCAGTCCGTCCAAGAACACTGAAGCTTTCTTT	CASSPSKNTEAFF
TRBD1	-	TRBV10-3	TRBJ1-1	TGTGCCATCAGTGGCACAGGGGTTACTGAAGCTTTCTTT	CAISGTGVTEAFF
-	-	TRBV10-3	TRBJ1-1	TGTGCCATCGTTTCGGGGATGAGCACTGAAGCTTTCTTT	CAIVSGMSTEAFF
-	-	TRBV2	TRBJ2-7	TGTGCCAGCAGTTTGCAAGTATCCTCCTACGAGCAGTACTTC	CASSLQVSSYEQYF
TRBD1	-	TRBV2	TRBJ2-7	TGTGCCAGCAGCATAGGACAGGGACTGTACGAGCAGTACTTC	CASSIGQGLYEQYF
-	-	TRBV27	TRBJ2-1	TGTGCCAGCAGTCGGGAGTCACGGAATGAGCAGTTCTTC	CASSRESRNEQFF
-	-	TRBV7-9	TRBJ2-5	TGTGCCAGCAGCTTGGGGGCCGACGCCCAGGGGATTCGTGAGACCCAGTACTTC	CASSLGADAQGIRETQYF
-	-	TRBV11-2	TRBJ2-5	TGTGCCAGCAGTTCCCAGCCCCAAGAGACCCAGTACTTC	CASSSQPQETQYF
TRBD1	-	TRBV4-1	TRBJ1-3	TGCGCCAGCAGCCAAGACGGGACAGCGAGCTCTGGAAACACCATATATTTT	CASSQDGTASSGNTIYF
TRBD1	-	TRBV10-1	TRBJ1-1	TGCGCCAGGGCCCCCAGGGGGGACACTGAAGCTTTCTTT	CARAPRGDTEAFF
TRBD2	once	TRBV30	TRBJ2-1	TGTGCCTGGAGTCCACCCCTGGCTGGTGCGCGGGAGAAGGAGTTCTTC	CAWSPPLAGAREKEFF
TRBD1	-	TRBV19	TRBJ1-1	TGTGCCAGTAGTCCCCAGACAGGGCTCACTGAAGCTTTCTTT	CASSPQTGLTEAFF
TRBD1	-	TRBV11-2	TRBJ2-1	TGTGCCAGCAGCTTAGAGGGACAGGATTACAATGAGCAGTTCTTC	CASSLEGQDYNEQFF
-	-	TRBV28	TRBJ2-6	TGTGCCAGCAGTTTAGTGGGACGCTCTGGGGCCAACGTCCTGACTTTC	CASSLVGRSGANVLTF
TRBD1	-	TRBV28	TRBJ1-2	TGTGCCAGCACCGACTTAGGACAGGACTATGGCTACACCTTC	CASTDLGQDYGYTF
-	few	TRBV6-4	TRBJ2-6	TGTGCCAGCAGTGTGGTCCCGGTCACCTCTGGGGCCAACGTCCTGACTTTC	CASSVVPVTSGANVLTF
TRBD1	-	TRBV5-1	TRBJ1-1	TGCGCCAGCAGCTCGACAGGGGTGAGGAACACTGAAGCTTTCTTT	CASSSTGVRNTEAFF
-	-	TRBV7-2	TRBJ1-6	TGTGCCAGCAGCCAACAGCCGGGTCGGGGTTCACCCCTCCACTTT	CASSQQPGRGSPLHF
TRBD1	-	TRBV27	TRBJ1-5	TGTGCCAGCAGTGACCGGGACAGGGGGGAAAATCAGCCCCAGCATTTT	CASSDRDRGENQPQHF
-	-	TRBV30	TRBJ1-4	TGTGCCTGGAGGGCCCCCGGTAATGAAAAACTGTTTTTT	CAWRAPGNEKLFF
-	-	TRBV15	TRBJ2-1	TGTGCCACCAGCAGAGATGCAGGGCTCGATGAGCAGTTCTTC	CATSRDAGLDEQFF
-	-	TRBV18	TRBJ2-1	TGTGCCAGCTCACCACGAGGGGAAATATTAAGCTCCTACAATGAGCAGTTCTTC	CASSPRGEILSSYNEQFF
-	-	TRBV7-2	TRBJ2-3	TGTGCCAGCAGCTACGCGACTAGCACAGATACGCAGTATTTT	CASSYATSTDTQYF
-	few	TRBV6-1	TRBJ1-5	TGTGCCAGTGAAGAAGGGTTTAATCAGCCCCAGCATTTT	CASEEGFNQPQHF
TRBD2	-	TRBV27	TRBJ2-1	TGTGCCAGCAGTCTGCCTCTAGCGGGAGGGCCTAATGAGCAGTTCTTC	CASSLPLAGGPNEQFF
TRBD1	-	TRBV2	TRBJ1-5	TGTGCCAGCAGTTGGACAGGGCTCTTTAATCAGCCCCAGCATTTT	CASSWTGLFNQPQHF
-	-	TRBV14	TRBJ1-2	TGTGCCAGCAGCCAAGATCTAACGGTTACGGCTGGCTACACCTTC	CASSQDLTVTAGYTF